Listed below are T cell receptor beta chains from one sample, sequenced in a study of patients with pleural tuberculosis. TCRdb analysed the reads with MiXCR anew, one entry per CDR3 protein. The sample includes around 54,000 distinct CDR3 sequences, 7.3% seen only once; the top ten take 16%. These receptors all come from a human donor with pleural tuberculosis. CDR3s include the opening cysteine and the closing phenylalanine or tryptophan. The D gene is left open where the match is weak. Not all rows give a size; the values are once, few, many and, for expanded clones, a class.

d_call j_call clone_size v_call cdr3_nt cdr3_aa
. TRBJ1-3 many TRBV2 TGTGCCAGCAGTGAGGGTCTCGCCAGGGCAAACACCATATATTTT CASSEGLARANTIYF
. TRBJ1-1 few TRBV12-3/TRBV12-4 TGTGCCAGTTCAGCGGGACACTCGAACACTGAAGCTTTCTTT CASSAGHSNTEAFF
TRBD1 TRBJ2-1 many TRBV4-1 TGCGCCATTTCACCGGGACAGGGATCCAATGAGCAGTTCTTC CAISPGQGSNEQFF
. TRBJ2-7 few TRBV29-1 TGCAGCGTTGATGGCAGAAGTAGGGACGAGCAGTACTTC CSVDGRSRDEQYF
. TRBJ2-5 . TRBV11-1 TGTGCCAGCAGCTTTGAGGGAGTAAAAGAGACCCAGTACTTC CASSFEGVKETQYF
. TRBJ2-5 many TRBV25-1 TGTGCCAGCAGTCAACGCGGAGGGCAAGAGACCCAGTACTTC CASSQRGGQETQYF
TRBD2 TRBJ2-1 many TRBV20-1 TGCAGTGCTAGAGTGGGGACTAGCGGAGGCAATGAGCAGTTCTTC CSARVGTSGGNEQFF
. TRBJ1-5 many TRBV18 TGTGCCAGCTCACCCCAGCAGGGCCATCAGCCCCAGCATTTT CASSPQQGHQPQHF
TRBD2 TRBJ2-7 many TRBV12-3/TRBV12-4 TGTGCCAGCAGGCGCCTAGCGGACATTCCAGGCGAGCAGTACTTC CASRRLADIPGEQYF
TRBD2 TRBJ2-3 many TRBV28 TGTGCCAGCAGTTTATTCAATCAAGCGGGAGAGGGCCCAGATACGCAGTATTTT CASSLFNQAGEGPDTQYF
. TRBJ2-6 few TRBV28 TGTGCCAGCCTACAGACCGGGGCCAACGTCCTGACTTTC CASLQTGANVLTF
. TRBJ1-1 many TRBV12-3/TRBV12-4 TGTGCCAGCACCCAGGACAGTGAAGCTTTCTTT CASTQDSEAFF
TRBD2 TRBJ2-7 few TRBV2 TGTGCCAGCAGGTCTAGCGGGAGCCACGAGCAGTACTTC CASRSSGSHEQYF
. TRBJ1-3 many TRBV11-2 TGTGCCAGCAGCTGGGGCCTCTCTGGAAACACCATATATTTT CASSWGLSGNTIYF
TRBD1 TRBJ1-3 many TRBV2 TGTGCCAGCAGTTTGGGACAGGGATTTGGCACCATATATTTT CASSLGQGFGTIYF
TRBD2 TRBJ2-3 many TRBV6-1 TGTGCCAGCAGCCCGACTAGCCGCGCAGATACGCAGTATTTT CASSPTSRADTQYF
. TRBJ1-1 many TRBV4-3 TGCGCCAGCAGCCTCAGAGACCGGGACACTGAAGCTTTCTTT CASSLRDRDTEAFF
. TRBJ1-2 few TRBV5-4 TGTGCCAGCAGCTTGGTTAAAGTCAGCAACTATAACTATGGCTACACCTTC CASSLVKVSNYNYGYTF
TRBD1 TRBJ1-5 many TRBV5-4 TGTGCCAGCAGCTCGACAGGGACCGGTCAGCCCCAGCATTTT CASSSTGTGQPQHF
TRBD1 TRBJ1-1 few TRBV19 TGTGCCAGTAGTACCGGACAGGGATTGAACACTGAAGCTTTCTTT CASSTGQGLNTEAFF
. TRBJ2-2 many TRBV11-1 TGTGCCAGCACACGGGATCGCACCGGGGAGCTGTTTTTT CASTRDRTGELFF
. TRBJ2-1 few TRBV28 TGTGCCAGCAGTGAAGGGACAAAGCAGTTCTTC CASSEGTKQFF
. TRBJ1-5 once TRBV20-1 TGCAGTGCTGGGGTTCAGGGGACAAACAATCAGCCCCAGCATTTT CSAGVQGTNNQPQHF
TRBD1 TRBJ1-1 many TRBV11-2 TGTGCCAGCAGCTACCTCGGACAGGAATACACTGAAGCTTTCTTT CASSYLGQEYTEAFF